The sample holds a few counts of the clone carrying this TCR beta chain. The target antigen is unknown. The PCR used 60 Vbeta and 13 Jbeta primers. Assay: immunoSEQ multiplex PCR; the TCRdb copy retains only in-frame clones and omits some. The table shows 110,000 to 150,000 clones, with 70% occurring only once. These data are taken from a study of cytomegalovirus exposure and HLA in healthy donors. Trimming took off 7 bases at V and 5 bases at J, with 14 bases between the two ends. Looked up from germline, CDR1 is SNHLY and CDR2 is FYNNEI. The CDR3 runs to 13 residues. Study outcomes and limitations: The classifier reportedly diagnosed cytomegalovirus status with high specificity and sensitivity.

The material sequenced was PBMCs. The rearrangement links TRBV2 to TRBJ1-1; D is perhaps TRBD1 (5 bases). The TCR originated in a woman aged 55-70 years in good health and CMV-seropositive. CDR3 in DNA: TGTGCCAGCACTCTCACCGGGGGAACTGAAGCTTTCTTT. Its translation: CASTLTGGTEAFF.